This T cell receptor (beta chain) was sequenced during a study of cytomegalovirus exposure and HLA in healthy donors. The wider study: The use of the same platform for the 95 to 150 validation repertoires and the roughly 670 first-cohort repertoires was reported by a later analysis.

Whole-study findings and limits: Most TCR sequences were uncommon, yet certain public TCRs appeared in many donors. It was found in a later analysis that first-cohort TCR clusters tended to co-occur in the 100 to 150 validation repertoires.

As for this clone: The antigen is not known.

Germline lookup yields CDR1 SGHTA and CDR2 FQGTGA. V was shortened by 5 bases and J by 7 bases, with 12 bases between the two germline ends. The CDR3 runs to 13 residues. Sequenced by immunoSEQ multiplex PCR; TCRdb stores in-frame clones only, minus some. This table holds some 170,000 clones, approximately 96% found once. Sequencing was carried out using PBMCs. This chain connects TRBV7-3 to TRBJ2-1, with D tentatively TRBD2 (5 bases). This receptor was obtained from a woman aged 18-29 years in good health and CMV-seronegative. CDR3 residues: CASSPTGGNEQFF. In nucleotides, the CDR3 is TGTGCCAGCAGCCCAACGGGCGGGAATGAGCAGTTCTTC.